This T cell receptor beta chain was obtained from a study of beta chain features in type 1 diabetes. This CDR3 region has 17 residues. The germline V and J ends were trimmed by 4 bases and 2 bases, with 19 bases remaining between them. CDR1 is SGHNT and CDR2 is YYREEE in the germline V gene (reference sequence). Expressed TCRB transcripts were sequenced after all isolated RNA was converted to cDNA. The repertoire was sequenced with immunoSEQ multiplex PCR; TCRdb's copy has only in-frame clones and lacks some. The profile shows hundreds of thousands of clones, about 30% of them singletons. Cell sorting via CD45RO/CCR7/CD25/CD127/CD95/CD27 was performed to obtain CD4+ naive, central memory, regulatory and stem cell-like memory cells. Remarks on this clone: Its target is unknown.

Study-wide results and caveats: Sequencing from cDNA could over-represent high-TCR-expressing cells. Junctions at VDJ sites from type 1 diabetes patients had fewer insertions and more deletions. In all four CD4+ subsets, TCRB CDR3 length was significantly, moderately reduced in type 1 diabetes.

The chain has TRBV5-4 and TRBJ2-1; the D gene is possibly TRBD2 (5 bases). The specimen was naive CD4+ T cells from blood. This TCR was recovered from a man in his late teens or twenties in good health. CDR3 in amino acids: CASSLRRRSGAYNEQFF. CDR3 DNA sequence: TGTGCCAGCAGCCTCCGACGGAGGAGCGGCGCCTACAATGAGCAGTTCTTC. The full variable domain, its missing parts supplied by reference TRBV5-4 and TRBJ2-1, is ETGVTQSPTHLIKTRGQQVTLRCSSQSGHNTVSWYQQALGQGPQFIFQYYREEENGRGNFPPRFSGLQFPNYSSELNVNALELDDSALYLCASSLRRRSGAYNEQFFGPGTRLTVL.